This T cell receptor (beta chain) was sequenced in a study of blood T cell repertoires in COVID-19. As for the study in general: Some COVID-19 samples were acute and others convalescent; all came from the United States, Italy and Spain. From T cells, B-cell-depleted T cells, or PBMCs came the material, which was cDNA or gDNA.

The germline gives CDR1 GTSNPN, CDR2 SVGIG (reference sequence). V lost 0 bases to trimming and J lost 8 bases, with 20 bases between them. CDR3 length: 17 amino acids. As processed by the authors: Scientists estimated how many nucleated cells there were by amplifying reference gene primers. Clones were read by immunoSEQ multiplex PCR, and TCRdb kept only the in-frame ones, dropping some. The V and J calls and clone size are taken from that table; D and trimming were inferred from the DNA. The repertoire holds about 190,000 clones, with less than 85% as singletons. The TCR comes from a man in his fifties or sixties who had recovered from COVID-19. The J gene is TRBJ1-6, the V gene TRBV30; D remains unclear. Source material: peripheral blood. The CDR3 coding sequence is TGTGCCTGGAGTGTATGGTATTCCGGGGATACACATTCACCCCTCCACTTT. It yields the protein CAWSVWYSGDTHSPLHF.